Sequencing of this TCR beta chain was carried out in a study of shared T cell receptors in the human thymus. Assay: immunoSEQ multiplex PCR; the TCRdb copy retains only in-frame clones and omits some. This table holds 600,000 or so clones, over 75% found once. Germline CDR1 reads SGHRS; CDR2 reads YFSETQ. V dropped 3 bases and J dropped 12; count of bases not matched to a gene: 12. The CDR3 has 14 residues. These same data were also listed under a study on human thymus T cells. From that study: The people who donated were healthy Finnish babies having corrective surgery for congenital heart defects. Thymic repertoires of unrelated individuals were reported in related research to overlap highly.

Material for sequencing was thymocytes. The clonotype comes from a boy younger than two with a congenital heart defect. This chain links TRBV5-1 with TRBJ2-3; TRBD1 matches at 8 bases. The CDR3 DNA reads as TGCGCCAGCAGCTCACCGGACAGGGCAAGTCCTCAGTATTTT. Translated, it gives CASSSPDRASPQYF.